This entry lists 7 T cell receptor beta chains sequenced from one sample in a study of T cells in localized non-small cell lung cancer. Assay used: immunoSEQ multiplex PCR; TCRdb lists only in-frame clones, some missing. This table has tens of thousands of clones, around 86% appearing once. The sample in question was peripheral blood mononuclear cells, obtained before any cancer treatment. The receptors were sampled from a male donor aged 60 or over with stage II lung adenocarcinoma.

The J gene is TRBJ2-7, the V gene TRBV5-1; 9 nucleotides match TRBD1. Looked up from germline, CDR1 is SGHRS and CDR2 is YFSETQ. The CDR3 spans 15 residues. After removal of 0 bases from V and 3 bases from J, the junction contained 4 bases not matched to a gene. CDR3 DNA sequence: TGCGCCAGCAGCTTGGCGGGGACAGGGAGCTACGAGCAGTACTTC. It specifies CASSLAGTGSYEQYF. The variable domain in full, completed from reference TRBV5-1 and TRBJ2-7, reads KAGVTQTPRYLIKTRGQQVTLSCSPISGHRSVSWYQQTPGQGLQFLFEYFSETQRNKGNFPGRFSGRQFSNSRSEMNVSTLELGDSALYLCASSLAGTGSYEQYFGPGTRLTVT.

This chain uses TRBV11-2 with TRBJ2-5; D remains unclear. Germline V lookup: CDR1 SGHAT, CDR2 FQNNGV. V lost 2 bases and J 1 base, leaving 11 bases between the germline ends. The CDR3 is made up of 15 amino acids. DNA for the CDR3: TGTGCCAGCAGCTTACAATCCTGGGGCCAAGAGACCCAGTACTTC. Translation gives CASSLQSWGQETQYF.

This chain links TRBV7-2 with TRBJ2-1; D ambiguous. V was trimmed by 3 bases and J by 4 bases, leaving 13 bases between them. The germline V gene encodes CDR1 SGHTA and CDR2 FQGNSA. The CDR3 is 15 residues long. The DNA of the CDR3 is TGTGCCAGCAGCTTGGGTCCCGGCGTATACAATGAGCAGTTCTTC. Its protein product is CASSLGPGVYNEQFF. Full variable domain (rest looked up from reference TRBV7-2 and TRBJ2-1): GAGVSQSPSNKVTEKGKDVELRCDPISGHTALYWYRQSLGQGLEFLIYFQGNSAPDKSGLPSDRFSAERTGGSVSTLTIQRTQQEDSAVYLCASSLGPGVYNEQFFGPGTRLTVL.

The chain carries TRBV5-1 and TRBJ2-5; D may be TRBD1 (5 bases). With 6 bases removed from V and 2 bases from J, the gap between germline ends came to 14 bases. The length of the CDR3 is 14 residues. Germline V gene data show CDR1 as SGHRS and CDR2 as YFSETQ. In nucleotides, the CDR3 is TGCGCCAGCACCCCAGGACACTCTCAAGAGACCCAGTACTTC. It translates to CASTPGHSQETQYF.

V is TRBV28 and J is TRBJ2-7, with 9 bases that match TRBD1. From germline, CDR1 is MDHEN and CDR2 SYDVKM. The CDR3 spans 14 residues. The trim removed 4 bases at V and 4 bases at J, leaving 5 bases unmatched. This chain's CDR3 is CASSSGTGYYEQYF. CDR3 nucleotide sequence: TGTGCCAGCAGTTCCGGGACAGGGTATTACGAGCAGTACTTC.

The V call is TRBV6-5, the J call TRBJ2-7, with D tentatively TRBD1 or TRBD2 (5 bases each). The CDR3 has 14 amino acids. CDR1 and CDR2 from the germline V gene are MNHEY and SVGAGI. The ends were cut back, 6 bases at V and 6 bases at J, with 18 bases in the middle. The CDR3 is CASRTKGPGSEQYF. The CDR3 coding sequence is TGTGCCAGCAGAACAAAGGGGCCGGGAAGCGAGCAGTACTTC.

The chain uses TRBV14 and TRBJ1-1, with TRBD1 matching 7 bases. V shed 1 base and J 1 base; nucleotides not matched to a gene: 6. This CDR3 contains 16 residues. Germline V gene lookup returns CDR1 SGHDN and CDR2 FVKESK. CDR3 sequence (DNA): TGTGCCAGCAGCCAAGTCGTAACAGGGGCGAACACTGAAGCTTTCTTT. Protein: CASSQVVTGANTEAFF.